Listed here are 20 T cell receptor beta chains from one sample, sequenced in a study of T cells in localized non-small cell lung cancer (dated by TCRdb to about 2020). The library was built by means of the immunoSEQ multiplex PCR assay. In its TCRdb copy, this immuneACCESS table keeps in-frame sequences only and misses some clones. Where compared with another copy, unresolved V genes explain less than half of these, and the others have no known cause. This sample has just under 20,000 clones in its table, and roughly 90% of those were observed once. About 8.4% of the sample is in the top ten clones. The source material was peripheral blood, sampled before any cancer treatment. These receptors all stem from a man aged 40 to 75 with stage I lung adenocarcinoma.

J is TRBJ1-1 and V is TRBV18; TRBD1 is a possible D gene (6 bases). CDR3 size: 18 residues. V was trimmed by 3 bases and J by 1 base, leaving 21 bases between them. The germline V gene encodes CDR1 KGHSH and CDR2 LQKENI. Written as DNA, the CDR3 is TGTGCCAGCTCACCGCAACTCCAGTCAGGGGCGCGGAACACTGAAGCTTTCTTT. Translating it yields CASSPQLQSGARNTEAFF.

This clone appeared a single time. The chain joins TRBV7-2 to TRBJ2-1; 7 bases match TRBD2. After removal of 0 bases from V and 16 bases from J, the junction contained 15 bases not matched to a gene. This CDR3 spans 15 amino acids. CDR1 SGHTA and CDR2 FQGNSA come from the germline V gene. The CDR3 region has the DNA TGTGCCAGCAGCTTAGCGACGGATTTAGGGGACTACCCTTTCTTC. Amino acids: CASSLATDLGDYPFF.

This chain links TRBV7-8 with TRBJ2-3, with no clear D. Per the germline V gene, CDR1 is SGHVS and CDR2 is FQNEAQ. V lost 5 bases and J 2 bases, leaving 20 bases between the germline ends. CDR3 length: 17 amino acids. CDR3 sequence: CASSLHGPPQPTDTQYF. The CDR3 nucleotides read TGTGCCAGCAGCCTCCACGGACCCCCTCAGCCCACAGATACGCAGTATTTT.

In regard to this clone: The sample holds other DNA sequences that translate to the same CDR3. The chain links TRBV6-5 to TRBJ2-1; D is uncertain. Germline CDR1 and CDR2: MNHEY and SVGAGI. The ends were cut back, 6 bases at V and 7 bases at J, with 13 bases in the middle. The CDR3 length is 13 residues. CDR3 residues: CASRIGSQNEQFF. The DNA for the CDR3 is TGTGCCAGCAGGATCGGTTCCCAAAATGAGCAGTTCTTC.

The chain combines TRBV6-1 with TRBJ2-3; the D call may be TRBD1 or TRBD2 (5 bases each). The CDR3 spans 14 residues. CDR1 and CDR2 from the germline V gene are MNHNS and SASEGT. The germline V and J ends were trimmed by 9 bases and 2 bases, with 15 bases remaining between them. The CDR3 region is CASPVGPHTDTQYF. DNA for the CDR3: TGTGCCAGTCCGGTGGGACCCCACACAGATACGCAGTATTTT.

The chain couples TRBV28 to TRBJ1-6, with D perhaps matching TRBD1 (6 bases). This CDR3 is 14 amino acids long. Germline V gene lookup returns CDR1 MDHEN and CDR2 SYDVKM. The germline V and J ends were trimmed by 4 bases and 10 bases, with 14 bases remaining between them. CDR3 sequence (DNA): TGTGCCAGCAGTTACCCTGGGGGCATGTCACCCCTCCACTTT. Translation gives CASSYPGGMSPLHF.

In its sample, this clone was seen once. The V and J genes are TRBV18 and TRBJ1-5; a possible D gene is TRBD1 (5 bases). The germline V gene has CDR1 KGHSH and CDR2 LQKENI. The CDR3 loop spans 13 amino acids. The V end lost 3 bases, the J end lost 11 bases, and 14 bases lay between the germline ends. This chain's CDR3 is CASSPIPGRAQHF. The CDR3 coding sequence is TGTGCCAGCTCACCCATACCGGGGCGGGCCCAGCATTTT.

CDR3 region: CASSPSIAGGGNEQFF. The CDR3 DNA reads as TGTGCCAGCAGCCCTAGCATAGCGGGAGGGGGCAATGAGCAGTTCTTC. The chain is built from TRBV11-2 and TRBJ2-1, with 11 bases that match TRBD2. The CDR3 has 16 residues. CDR1 SGHAT and CDR2 FQNNGV come from the germline V gene. The V and J ends lost 5 bases and 6 bases, in that order; junction bases with no gene match: 9.

The chain combines TRBV7-7 with TRBJ2-1, with D hard to call. V lost 1 base and J 5 bases, leaving 6 bases between the germline ends. The CDR3 has 13 amino acids. The germline V gene encodes CDR1 SSHAT and CDR2 FNYEAQ (reference sequence). CDR3 in amino acids: CASSLGRNNEQFF. The CDR3 DNA follows: TGTGCCAGCAGCTTAGGGAGAAACAATGAGCAGTTCTTC.

The DNA of the CDR3 is TGTGCCTGGGACGAAACAGGGGGGATCACCGGGGAGCTGTTTTTT. Its protein is CAWDETGGITGELFF. The chain is built from TRBV30 and TRBJ2-2; 8 bases align to TRBD1. V shed 5 bases, J shed 4 bases, and the junction held 9 bases outside the gene matches. Germline values: CDR1 GTSNPN, CDR2 SVGIG (reference sequence). The CDR3 is 15 residues long.

The rearrangement uses TRBV19 and TRBJ1-5; TRBD1 might be the D (5 bases). Trimming took 5 bases from V and 9 from J, leaving 20 bases between them. This CDR3 comprises 15 residues. Germline lookup yields CDR1 LNHDA and CDR2 SQIVND (reference sequence). The CDR3: CASSLSRDGIRPQHF. In nucleotides, the CDR3 is TGTGCCAGTAGTCTCAGCCGGGACGGGATTCGGCCCCAGCATTTT.

The gene calls are TRBV7-9 and TRBJ2-6, with D unclear. Germline V gene lookup returns CDR1 SEHNR and CDR2 FQNEAQ (reference sequence). The CDR3 has 15 amino acids. The V and J ends lost 6 bases and 0 bases respectively, with 9 bases between them. The CDR3 loop is CASSFVGSGANVLTF. The CDR3 DNA sequence: TGTGCCAGCAGTTTTGTAGGCTCTGGGGCCAACGTCCTGACTTTC.

The rearrangement uses TRBV5-1 and TRBJ1-1; the D gene is possibly TRBD1 (5 bases). Trimming removed 4 bases from V and 2 bases from J, with 15 bases in between. CDR1 is SGHRS and CDR2 is YFSETQ in the germline V gene. There are 15 residues in the CDR3. Written as DNA, the CDR3 is TGCGCCAGCAGCCAAGGTGACAGAACAAACACTGAAGCTTTCTTT. Translated: CASSQGDRTNTEAFF. Full variable domain (remainder filled in from reference TRBV5-1 and TRBJ1-1): KAGVTQTPRYLIKTRGQQVTLSCSPISGHRSVSWYQQTPGQGLQFLFEYFSETQRNKGNFPGRFSGRQFSNSRSEMNVSTLELGDSALYLCASSQGDRTNTEAFFGQGTRLTVV.

The chain recombines TRBV7-6 with TRBJ2-7, with D maybe TRBD2 (5 bases). The CDR3 extends over 17 amino acids. CDR1 is SGHVS, CDR2 FNYEAQ, per germline. The V end lost 1 base, the J end lost 2 bases, and 18 bases lay between the germline ends. Here the CDR3 DNA reads TGTGCCAGCAGCTTAGGCGGTGGGGTAGCGCAGACCTACGAGCAGTACTTC. Protein: CASSLGGGVAQTYEQYF.

V and J are TRBV4-2 and TRBJ2-7; the D is unclear. Per germline, CDR1 LGHNA and CDR2 YNFKEQ. The CDR3 totals 12 residues. The V end was cut by 0 bases, the J end by 7 bases, with 7 bases between. This CDR3 reads CASSQDGREQYF. The CDR3 nucleotides read TGTGCCAGCAGCCAAGACGGAAGGGAGCAGTACTTC.

J is TRBJ1-5 and V is TRBV28; TRBD1 matches 7 bases. The CDR3 is 14 residues long. In germline, CDR1 is MDHEN, CDR2 SYDVKM. The V gene end was trimmed by 7 bases and the J gene end by 7 bases; junction bases not matched to a gene: 10. The CDR3 sequence is CASTGDRVLQPQHF. DNA for the CDR3: TGTGCCAGCACGGGAGACAGGGTGTTGCAGCCCCAGCATTTT.

V is TRBV30 and J is TRBJ2-1; 10 bases match TRBD1. This CDR3 is built from 16 residues. Germline V gene lookup returns CDR1 GTSNPN and CDR2 SVGIG (reference sequence). J was trimmed by 5 bases and V by 3 bases; bases with no gene match: 10. CDR3: CAWSLGTGATDNEQFF. In DNA, the CDR3 is TGTGCCTGGAGCTTAGGGACAGGGGCGACAGACAATGAGCAGTTCTTC.

The chain employs TRBV28 and TRBJ1-2; D gene uncertain. The CDR3 runs to 12 residues. Per the germline V gene, CDR1 is MDHEN and CDR2 is SYDVKM. V lost 4 bases and J lost 4, with 7 bases in between. CDR3 nucleotides: TGTGCCAGCAGTTCCGCGGCCTATGGCTACACCTTC. As protein: CASSSAAYGYTF.

The chain uses TRBV6-5 and TRBJ2-5; 8 nucleotides line up with TRBD1. Trimming cost V 6 bases and J 3 bases; bases outside gene matches: 6. The CDR3 covers 14 residues. Germline V gives CDR1 MNHEY, CDR2 SVGAGI. The CDR3 DNA reads as TGTGCCAGCAGCAGACAGGGGTTTGAAGAGACCCAGTACTTC. This sequence encodes CASSRQGFEETQYF.

This rearrangement joins TRBV4-2 to TRBJ2-5; TRBD2 agrees at 7 bases. Germline loops: CDR1 LGHNA, CDR2 YNFKEQ. Trimming removed 3 bases from V and 7 bases from J; junction bases left unmatched: 8. CDR3 length: 14 amino acids. The CDR3 bases are TGTGCCAGCAGCCACGCGGGGGACGACGGGACCCAGTACTTC. The encoded protein is CASSHAGDDGTQYF.